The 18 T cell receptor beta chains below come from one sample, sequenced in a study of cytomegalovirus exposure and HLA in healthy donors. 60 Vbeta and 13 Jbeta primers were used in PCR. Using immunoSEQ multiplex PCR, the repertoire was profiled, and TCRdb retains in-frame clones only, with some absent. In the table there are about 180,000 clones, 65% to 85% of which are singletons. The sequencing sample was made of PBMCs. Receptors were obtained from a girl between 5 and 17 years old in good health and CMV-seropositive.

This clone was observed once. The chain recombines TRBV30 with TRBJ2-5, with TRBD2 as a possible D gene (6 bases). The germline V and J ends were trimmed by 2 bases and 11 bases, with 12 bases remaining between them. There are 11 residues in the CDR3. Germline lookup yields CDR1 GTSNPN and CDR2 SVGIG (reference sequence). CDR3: CAWSRTGEQYF. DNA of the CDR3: TGTGCCTGGAGTCGTACGGGGGAGCAGTACTTC.

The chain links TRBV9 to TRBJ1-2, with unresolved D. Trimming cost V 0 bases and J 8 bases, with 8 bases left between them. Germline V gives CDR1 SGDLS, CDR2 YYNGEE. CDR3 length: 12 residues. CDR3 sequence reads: CASSVGRGGYTF. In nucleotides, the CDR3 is TGTGCCAGCAGCGTAGGCCGGGGAGGCTACACCTTC.

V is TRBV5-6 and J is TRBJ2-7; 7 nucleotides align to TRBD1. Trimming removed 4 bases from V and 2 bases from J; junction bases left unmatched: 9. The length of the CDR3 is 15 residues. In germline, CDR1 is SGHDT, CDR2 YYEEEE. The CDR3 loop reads CASSRRQGSTYEQYF. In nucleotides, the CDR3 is TGTGCCAGCAGCCGCCGACAGGGAAGCACCTACGAGCAGTACTTC.

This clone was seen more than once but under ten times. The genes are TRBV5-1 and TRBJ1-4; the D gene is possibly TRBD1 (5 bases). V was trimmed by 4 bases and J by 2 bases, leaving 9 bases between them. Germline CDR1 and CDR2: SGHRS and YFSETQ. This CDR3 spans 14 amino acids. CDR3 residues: CASSAGLTNEKLFF. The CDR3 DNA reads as TGCGCCAGCAGCGCGGGACTGACTAATGAAAAACTGTTTTTT.

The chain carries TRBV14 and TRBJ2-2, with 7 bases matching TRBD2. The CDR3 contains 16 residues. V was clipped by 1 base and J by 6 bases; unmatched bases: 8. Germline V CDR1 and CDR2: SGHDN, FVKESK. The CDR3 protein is CASSQVLRERSGELFF. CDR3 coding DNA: TGTGCCAGCAGCCAAGTTTTGCGGGAGAGGTCCGGGGAGCTGTTTTTT.

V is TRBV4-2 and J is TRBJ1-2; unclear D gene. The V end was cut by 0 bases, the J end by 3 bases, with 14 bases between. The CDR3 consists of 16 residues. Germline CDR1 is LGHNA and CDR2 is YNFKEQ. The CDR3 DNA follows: TGTGCCAGCAGCCAAGATAGTAGCTACACCTACTATGGCTACACCTTC. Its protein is CASSQDSSYTYYGYTF.

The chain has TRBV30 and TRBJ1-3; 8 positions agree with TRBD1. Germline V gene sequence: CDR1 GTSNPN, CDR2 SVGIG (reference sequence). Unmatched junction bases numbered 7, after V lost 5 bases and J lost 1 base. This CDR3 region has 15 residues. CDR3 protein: CAWVDRGASGNTIYF. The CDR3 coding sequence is TGTGCCTGGGTCGACAGGGGAGCGTCTGGAAACACCATATATTTT.

CDR3: CATRGLGQPQHF. The CDR3 nucleotides are TGTGCCACAAGGGGGCTAGGGCAGCCCCAGCATTTT. The chain links TRBV19 to TRBJ1-5; 7 nucleotides align to TRBD1. CDR3 length equals 12 residues. Germline V CDR1 and CDR2: LNHDA, SQIVND (reference sequence). V dropped 10 bases and J dropped 7; count of bases not matched to a gene: 7.

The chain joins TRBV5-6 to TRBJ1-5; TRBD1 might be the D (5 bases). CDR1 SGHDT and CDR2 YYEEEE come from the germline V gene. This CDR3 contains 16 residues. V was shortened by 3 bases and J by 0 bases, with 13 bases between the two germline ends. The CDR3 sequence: CASSWRGQFSNQPQHF. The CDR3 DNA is TGTGCCAGCAGCTGGAGGGGCCAGTTTAGCAATCAGCCCCAGCATTTT.

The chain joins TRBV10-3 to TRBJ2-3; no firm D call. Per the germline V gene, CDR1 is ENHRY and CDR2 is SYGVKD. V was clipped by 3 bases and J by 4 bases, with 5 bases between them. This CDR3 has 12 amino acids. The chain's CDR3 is CAISDISDTQYF. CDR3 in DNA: TGTGCCATCAGTGACATTTCAGATACGCAGTATTTT.

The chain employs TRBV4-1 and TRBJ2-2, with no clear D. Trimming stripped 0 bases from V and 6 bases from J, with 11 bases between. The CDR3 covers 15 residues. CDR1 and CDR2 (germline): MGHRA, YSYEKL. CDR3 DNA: TGCGCCAGCAGCCAAGACGGCGGAATAGCCGGGGAGCTGTTTTTT. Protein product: CASSQDGGIAGELFF.

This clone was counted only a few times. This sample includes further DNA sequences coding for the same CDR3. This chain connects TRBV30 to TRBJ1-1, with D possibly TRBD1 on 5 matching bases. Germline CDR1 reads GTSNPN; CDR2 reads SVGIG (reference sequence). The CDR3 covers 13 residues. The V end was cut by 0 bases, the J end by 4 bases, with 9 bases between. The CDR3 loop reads CAWSVAGGTEAFF. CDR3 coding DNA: TGTGCCTGGAGTGTGGCCGGGGGCACTGAAGCTTTCTTT.

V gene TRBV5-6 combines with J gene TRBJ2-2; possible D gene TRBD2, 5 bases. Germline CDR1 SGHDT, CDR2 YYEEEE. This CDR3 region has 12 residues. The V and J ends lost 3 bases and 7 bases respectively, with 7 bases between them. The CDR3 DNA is TGTGCCAGCAGCTCGCGGGTCGGGGAGCTGTTTTTT. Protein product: CASSSRVGELFF. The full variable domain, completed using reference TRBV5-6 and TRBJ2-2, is DAGVTQSPTHLIKTRGQQVTLRCSPKSGHDTVSWYQQALGQGPQFIFQYYEEEERQRGNFPDRFSGHQFPNYSSELNVNALLLGDSALYLCASSSRVGELFFGEGSRLTVL.

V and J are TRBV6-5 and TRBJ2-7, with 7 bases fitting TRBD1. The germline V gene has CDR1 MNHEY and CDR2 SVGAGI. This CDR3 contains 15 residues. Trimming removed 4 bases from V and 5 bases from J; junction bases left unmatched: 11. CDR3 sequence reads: CASSSVGRGKNEQYF. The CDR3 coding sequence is TGTGCCAGCAGTTCAGTCGGCAGGGGGAAGAACGAGCAGTACTTC.

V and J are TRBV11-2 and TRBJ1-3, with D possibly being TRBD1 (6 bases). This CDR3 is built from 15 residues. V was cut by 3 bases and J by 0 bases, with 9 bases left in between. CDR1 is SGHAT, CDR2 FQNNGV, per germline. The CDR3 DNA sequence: TGTGCCAGCAGCTTGAGGGGGGGCTCTGGAAACACCATATATTTT. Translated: CASSLRGGSGNTIYF.

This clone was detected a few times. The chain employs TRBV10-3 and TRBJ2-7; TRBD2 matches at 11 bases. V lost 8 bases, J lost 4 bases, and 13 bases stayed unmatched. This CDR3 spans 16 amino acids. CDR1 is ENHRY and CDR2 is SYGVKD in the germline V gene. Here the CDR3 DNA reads TGTGCCATCCAGGCATTTACTAGCGGGAGCATTTACGAGCAGTACTTC. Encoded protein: CAIQAFTSGSIYEQYF.

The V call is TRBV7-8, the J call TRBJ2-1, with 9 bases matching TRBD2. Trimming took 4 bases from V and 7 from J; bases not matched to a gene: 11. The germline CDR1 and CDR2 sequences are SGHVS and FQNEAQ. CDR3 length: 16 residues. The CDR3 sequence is CASSSLAGATGNEQFF. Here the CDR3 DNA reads TGTGCCAGCAGCTCCTTAGCGGGAGCGACTGGAAATGAGCAGTTCTTC.

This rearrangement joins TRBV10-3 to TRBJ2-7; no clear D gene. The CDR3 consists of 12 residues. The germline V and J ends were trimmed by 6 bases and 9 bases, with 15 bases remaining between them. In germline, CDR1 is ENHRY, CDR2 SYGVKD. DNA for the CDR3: TGTGCCATCAGCTTAGACGGCGGCGGGCAGTACTTC. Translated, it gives CAISLDGGGQYF.